A single sample gave rise to the 20 T cell receptor beta chains below, sequenced in a study of cytomegalovirus exposure and HLA in healthy donors (dated by TCRdb to about 2017). The library was produced with the immunoSEQ multiplex PCR assay. A mixture of 60 forward primers for TCR Vbeta segments and 13 reverse primers for TCR Jbeta segments was used in the multiplex PCR. In its TCRdb copy, this immuneACCESS table keeps in-frame sequences only and misses some clones. Where compared with another copy, unresolved V genes explain less than half of these, and the others have no known cause. The sample profile shows about 130,000 clones; roughly 80% of them were found once. Clones ranked in the top ten supply roughly 0.9% of the sample. Sequencing was carried out using PBMCs. The source of these receptors is a woman aged 55 to 70 in good health and CMV-seronegative.

This clone came up once. The chain recombines TRBV18 with TRBJ1-1; D not resolved. With 0 bases removed from V and 10 bases from J, the gap between germline ends came to 15 bases. Looked up from germline, CDR1 is KGHSH and CDR2 is LQKENI. The CDR3 has 14 residues. The CDR3: CASSPPTGPRVAFF. The CDR3 region has the DNA TGTGCCAGCTCACCACCAACGGGCCCGAGGGTAGCTTTCTTT. The full variable domain, rest sourced from reference TRBV18 and TRBJ1-1, is NAGVMQNPRHLVRRRGQEARLRCSPMKGHSHVYWYRQLPEEGLKFMVYLQKENIIDESGMPKERFSAEFPKEGPSILRIQQVVRGDSAAYFCASSPPTGPRVAFFGQGTRLTVV.

The chain uses TRBV14 and TRBJ1-2, with no clear D. From germline, CDR1 is SGHDN and CDR2 FVKESK. With 1 base removed from V and 1 base from J, the gap between germline ends came to 4 bases. The CDR3 spans 13 residues. The CDR3 DNA reads TGTGCCAGCAGCCAAGTTCTTAACTATGGCTACACCTTC. Residues: CASSQVLNYGYTF.

The chain uses TRBV2 and TRBJ2-7; 11 bases agree with TRBD2. V gave up 8 bases and J gave up 7 bases; unmatched junction bases: 10. There are 14 residues in the CDR3. Germline V gene sequence: CDR1 SNHLY, CDR2 FYNNEI. DNA of the CDR3: TGTGCCAGCGGGATAGCGGGAGGGCCGCGGGAGCAGTACTTC. Its translation is CASGIAGGPREQYF. The whole variable domain, remainder taken from reference TRBV2 and TRBJ2-7, is EPEVTQTPSHQVTQMGQEVILRCVPISNHLYFYWYRQILGQKVEFLVSFYNNEISEKSEIFDDQFSVERPDGSNFTLKIRSTKLEDSAMYFCASGIAGGPREQYFGPGTRLTVT.

The chain employs TRBV6-1 and TRBJ1-1, with D tentatively TRBD1 (6 bases). Germline V gene sequence: CDR1 MNHNS, CDR2 SASEGT. This CDR3 is built from 14 residues. The germline V and J ends were trimmed by 5 bases and 6 bases, with 16 bases remaining between them. The CDR3: CASSSPGVGAEAFF. In DNA, the CDR3 is TGTGCCAGCAGTTCACCAGGGGTGGGTGCTGAAGCTTTCTTT.

The V and J genes are TRBV5-1 and TRBJ1-1; D not resolved. V was shortened by 0 bases and J by 0 bases, with 6 bases between the two germline ends. The germline CDR1 and CDR2 sequences are SGHRS and YFSETQ. The CDR3 extends over 14 amino acids. As DNA, the CDR3 is TGCGCCAGCAGCTTGGACAGTATGAACACTGAAGCTTTCTTT. Its translation: CASSLDSMNTEAFF.

The chain couples TRBV7-9 to TRBJ2-3; 12 bases fit TRBD2. The germline V gene has CDR1 SEHNR and CDR2 FQNEAQ (reference sequence). With V trimmed by 4 bases and J by 2 bases, 7 bases remained unmatched. The CDR3 has 17 amino acids. The CDR3 sequence is CASSSGLAGPSTDTQYF. The DNA for the CDR3 is TGTGCCAGCAGCTCAGGACTAGCGGGGCCCTCCACAGATACGCAGTATTTT.

For this clone: One end of the junction is discordant with germline, which a read error may explain. This specimen includes other DNA sequences encoding the same CDR3. The rearrangement links TRBV18 to TRBJ1-1; maybe TRBD1 (5 bases). Germline V gene data show CDR1 as KGHSH and CDR2 as LQKENI. CDR3 length: 15 amino acids. DNA for the CDR3: TGTGCCAGCTCCCGTTCGGGGGAAATGAACACTGAAGCCTTCTTT. It codes for CASSRSGEMNTEAFF.

The rearrangement uses TRBV29-1 and TRBJ1-2; D perhaps matches TRBD1 (6 bases). V was pared by 4 bases and J by 8 bases, with 14 bases between. From germline, CDR1 is SQVTM and CDR2 ANQGSEA. The length of the CDR3 is 12 residues. CDR3 DNA: TGCAGCGTTGGAGGCGGGGGGCAAGGCTACACCTTC. This gives the protein CSVGGGGQGYTF.

This clone has only one observation. The chain employs TRBV30 and TRBJ2-2; 7 bases are a match to TRBD1. This CDR3 has 13 residues. V dropped 5 bases and J dropped 5; count of bases not matched to a gene: 5. Per the germline V gene, CDR1 is GTSNPN and CDR2 is SVGIG (reference sequence). The CDR3 sequence: CAWAPGGTGELFF. DNA for the CDR3: TGTGCCTGGGCACCAGGGGGAACCGGGGAGCTGTTTTTT. Based on the CDR3 plus reference TRBV30 and TRBJ2-2, the full variable domain is SQTIHQWPATLVQPVGSPLSLECTVEGTSNPNLYWYRQAAGRGLQLLFYSVGIGQISSEVPQNLSASRPQDRQFILSSKKLLLSDSGFYLCAWAPGGTGELFFGEGSRLTVL.

The chain links TRBV30 to TRBJ2-4, with a weak D call TRBD2 (6 bases). Germline V gene lookup returns CDR1 GTSNPN and CDR2 SVGIG (reference sequence). The CDR3 length is 14 residues. V was pared by 3 bases and J by 3 bases, with 12 bases between. The CDR3: CAWSYGGGKNIQYF. DNA of the CDR3: TGTGCCTGGAGCTACGGGGGAGGCAAAAACATTCAGTACTTC.

This chain connects TRBV2 to TRBJ2-5, with 11 bases fitting TRBD2. TRBJ2-7 explains the end of the DNA better; the J call may be wrong. This CDR3 is built from 17 residues. Per germline, CDR1 SNHLY and CDR2 FYNNEI. The DNA for the CDR3 is TGTGCCAGCAGTATAGGACTAGCGGGCGGATGGCTCGGCGAGCAGTACTTC. Residues: CASSIGLAGGWLGEQYF.

CDR3 loop: CASSIYGKETQYF. In DNA, the CDR3 is TGTGCCAGTAGTATATACGGGAAAGAGACCCAGTACTTC. The gene calls are TRBV19 and TRBJ2-5; possibly TRBD2 for D (5 bases). Germline V CDR1 and CDR2: LNHDA, SQIVND (reference sequence). This CDR3 contains 13 residues. V gave up 2 bases and J gave up 3 bases, with 7 bases separating them. The full variable domain, completed using reference TRBV19 and TRBJ2-5, is DGGITQSPKYLFRKEGQNVTLSCEQNLNHDAMYWYRQDPGQGLRLIYYSQIVNDFQKGDIAEGYSVSREKKESFPLTVTSAQKNPTAFYLCASSIYGKETQYFGPGTRLLVL.

The chain has TRBV6-1 and TRBJ2-7; TRBD2 matches at 7 bases. Germline CDR1 reads MNHNS; CDR2 reads SASEGT. The trim removed 6 bases at V and 3 bases at J, leaving 5 bases unmatched. The CDR3 is 13 amino acids. The CDR3 loop is CASSQSGIYEQYF. Written as DNA, the CDR3 is TGTGCCAGCAGCCAAAGCGGGATCTACGAGCAGTACTTC.

This sequence joins TRBV7-8 and TRBJ1-2; 7 nucleotides align to TRBD1. V shed 1 base and J 5 bases; nucleotides not matched to a gene: 7. CDR1 and CDR2 (germline): SGHVS, FQNEAQ. The CDR3 loop spans 15 amino acids. The CDR3 sequence is CASSLEVGRGYGYTF. CDR3 sequence (DNA): TGTGCCAGCAGCTTAGAGGTCGGCAGGGGGTATGGCTACACCTTC.

V and J are TRBV7-9 and TRBJ2-1, with 12 bases aligning to TRBD2. The CDR3 runs 14 residues. V shed 5 bases and J 6 bases; nucleotides not matched to a gene: 2. The germline V gene encodes CDR1 SEHNR and CDR2 FQNEAQ (reference sequence). Here the CDR3 reads CASSPGLAGNEQFF. The CDR3 DNA sequence: TGTGCCAGCAGCCCGGGACTAGCGGGCAATGAGCAGTTCTTC.

The rearrangement links TRBV6-1 to TRBJ2-1; possibly TRBD1 for D (5 bases). V dropped 2 bases and J dropped 4 bases, with 12 bases sitting between them. Germline-derived CDR1 and CDR2 are MNHNS and SASEGT. This CDR3 is 15 amino acids long. CDR3 sequence (DNA): TGTGCCAGCAGTGAAAGGGGTTGGGGTTACAATGAGCAGTTCTTC. This encodes CASSERGWGYNEQFF.

The chain employs TRBV6-1 and TRBJ2-3; 10 nucleotides line up with TRBD2. The CDR3 has 18 amino acids. V was clipped by 4 bases and J by 3 bases; unmatched bases: 13. From germline, CDR1 is MNHNS and CDR2 SASEGT. This CDR3 reads CASSGFSGRPARTDTQYF. The CDR3 nucleotides read TGTGCCAGCAGTGGATTTAGCGGGAGGCCCGCGCGGACAGATACGCAGTATTTT.

The chain uses TRBV5-6 and TRBJ1-2, with 7 bases aligning to TRBD1. V lost 3 bases and J lost 2; bases outside the gene matches: 1. Per germline, CDR1 SGHDT and CDR2 YYEEEE. The CDR3 length is 13 residues. CDR3 region: CASSSQGNYGYTF. CDR3 sequence (DNA): TGTGCCAGCAGCTCACAGGGGAACTATGGCTACACCTTC.

This clone was detected only a few times. In DNA form, the CDR3 reads TGTGCCAGCAGTCCAGGGGGCGGAACTGAAGCTTTCTTT. Translated, it gives CASSPGGGTEAFF. The chain employs TRBV6-5 and TRBJ1-1, with 8 bases that match TRBD1. The CDR3 covers 13 residues. J lost 5 bases, V lost 5 bases, and 4 bases had no gene match. Germline CDR1 reads MNHEY; CDR2 reads SVGAGI.

V and J are TRBV14 and TRBJ2-7; D possibly corresponds to TRBD1 (5 bases). The germline gives CDR1 SGHDN, CDR2 FVKESK. This CDR3 has 13 residues. The germline V and J ends were trimmed by 4 bases and 4 bases, with 11 bases remaining between them. The CDR3 sequence: CASSPVDTYEQYF. CDR3 sequence (DNA): TGTGCCAGCAGCCCTGTGGACACTTACGAGCAGTACTTC. The variable domain in full, completed from reference TRBV14 and TRBJ2-7, reads EAGVTQFPSHSVIEKGQTVTLRCDPISGHDNLYWYRRVMGKEIKFLLHFVKESKQDESGMPNNRFLAERTGGTYSTLKVQPAELEDSGVYFCASSPVDTYEQYFGPGTRLTVT.